Sequencing of this TCR beta chain was carried out in a study of blood T cell repertoires in COVID-19. This CDR3 contains 14 residues. Germline-derived CDR1 and CDR2 are SQVTM and ANQGSEA. Trimming removed 6 bases from V and 5 bases from J; junction bases left unmatched: 10. The table came from immunoSEQ multiplex PCR; TCRdb's copy has only in-frame clones and leaves some out. The data contain some 170,000 clones, about 91% of them singletons. The chain links TRBV29-1 to TRBJ1-1; 9 bases align to TRBD1. Sequencing input: peripheral blood. The sequence derives from a woman in her forties or fifties with acute or convalescent COVID-19. The CDR3 coding sequence is TGCAGCGTGGAGGGACAGGGAATAAGGACTGAAGCTTTCTTT. Translation gives CSVEGQGIRTEAFF.